The present T cell receptor beta chain was sequenced within a study of identical twins. Template switching introduced a universal primer site, and the cDNA bore unique molecular identifiers. Via MiXCR, TCRdb re-called the 5' RACE reads, giving one row per CDR3 protein. The sample lists around 1.7 million distinct CDR3 sequences, roughly a third seen once, with around 0.3% in the top ten. Germline loops: CDR1 SQVTM, CDR2 ANQGSEA. The CDR3 is 12 amino acids. Trimming cost V 2 bases and J 6 bases, with 11 bases left between them. The table lists this clonotype with a few counts. Antigen unknown. Study findings and constraints: Researchers caution that invariant MAIT and iNKT cells could partly confound zero-insertion analyses.

V usage is TRBV29-1 and J usage is TRBJ2-7; either TRBD1 or TRBD2 may supply D (5 bases each). Sequencing was carried out using cord blood. The source is a newborn girl in good health. CDR3 region: CSVEKFGGEQYF. CDR3 DNA sequence: TGCAGCGTTGAAAAGTTTGGGGGCGAGCAGTACTTC.